The 16 T cell receptor beta chains below come from one sample, sequenced in a study of cytomegalovirus exposure and HLA in healthy donors. The PCR contained 60 Vbeta and 13 Jbeta primers. Sequencing used immunoSEQ multiplex PCR; TCRdb keeps in-frame clones, though not all of them. Among roughly 250,000 clones listed, roughly 81% were seen once. Sequencing was carried out using PBMCs. These receptors came from a woman in her thirties or forties in good health and CMV-seropositive.

The V call is TRBV7-2, the J call TRBJ2-7, with 8 bases identical to TRBD1. Losses at the gene ends were 1 base for V and 4 bases for J; bases not matched to a gene: 9. The CDR3 covers 16 residues. Germline CDR1 SGHTA, CDR2 FQGNSA. CDR3 bases: TGTGCCAGCAGCTTAGGGGGGCAGGGGGCGAGATACGAGCAGTACTTC. Protein sequence: CASSLGGQGARYEQYF.

V usage is TRBV13 and J usage is TRBJ1-3; a possible D gene is TRBD1 (5 bases). CDR1 is PRHDT, CDR2 FYEKMQ, per germline (reference sequence). This CDR3 region has 15 residues. V lost 1 base and J lost 4, with 11 bases in between. The CDR3 loop is CASSLVRGLGNTIYF. The CDR3 DNA follows: TGTGCCAGCAGCTTAGTACGGGGACTCGGAAACACCATATATTTT.

The rearrangement uses TRBV11-2 and TRBJ1-1; 9 bases line up with TRBD1. The germline gives CDR1 SGHAT, CDR2 FQNNGV. CDR3 length: 14 residues. V lost 4 bases to trimming and J lost 5 bases; unmatched junction nucleotides: 5. CDR3 protein: CASSSQGAGTEAFF. The CDR3 nucleotides are TGTGCCAGCAGCTCACAGGGGGCAGGGACTGAAGCTTTCTTT.

The chain uses TRBV6-5 and TRBJ1-4, with TRBD1 as a possible D gene (5 bases). V dropped 6 bases and J dropped 2 bases, with 13 bases sitting between them. CDR3 length equals 15 residues. CDR1 MNHEY and CDR2 SVGAGI come from the germline V gene. This chain's CDR3 is CASRRDGGTNEKLFF. The DNA for the CDR3 is TGTGCCAGCAGAAGGGACGGGGGGACTAATGAAAAACTGTTTTTT.

The chain is built from TRBV19 and TRBJ1-2, with D maybe TRBD1 (5 bases). The V gene's germline CDR1 is LNHDA and CDR2 SQIVND (reference sequence). V gave up 3 bases and J gave up 0 bases, with 8 bases separating them. This CDR3 contains 14 residues. The DNA of the CDR3 is TGTGCCAGTAGTATGACAGCCACTAACTATGGCTACACCTTC. It encodes CASSMTATNYGYTF.

The chain combines TRBV6-5 with TRBJ2-1; 7 bases line up with TRBD2. This CDR3 has 16 amino acids. V trimming: 2 bases; J trimming: 0 bases; junction bases outside the gene matches: 4. Germline V gives CDR1 MNHEY, CDR2 SVGAGI. The DNA of the CDR3 is TGTGCCAGCAGTTACCTGAGCGGGACCTCCTACAATGAGCAGTTCTTC. Its protein product is CASSYLSGTSYNEQFF.

The rearrangement uses TRBV7-9 and TRBJ1-4; 8 bases align to TRBD1. With V trimmed by 5 bases and J by 4 bases, 6 bases remained unmatched. CDR1 is SEHNR, CDR2 FQNEAQ, per germline (reference sequence). The CDR3 loop spans 15 amino acids. The CDR3 here is CASSLIDRGNEKLFF. The CDR3 DNA follows: TGTGCCAGCAGCCTTATCGACAGGGGTAATGAAAAACTGTTTTTT.

The CDR3 here is CASSPQGSGNTIYF. As DNA, the CDR3 is TGTGCCAGCAGTCCACAGGGGTCTGGAAACACCATATATTTT. This chain joins TRBV2 and TRBJ1-3; 7 bases line up with TRBD1. There are 14 residues in the CDR3. J lost 1 base, V lost 5 bases, and 2 bases had no gene match. Germline V CDR1 and CDR2: SNHLY, FYNNEI.

J is TRBJ2-7 and V is TRBV5-6; maybe TRBD2 (5 bases). Germline CDR1 reads SGHDT; CDR2 reads YYEEEE. V gave up 1 base and J gave up 3 bases, with 11 bases separating them. CDR3 length: 14 amino acids. The CDR3 loop is CASSLREWNYEQYF. The CDR3 DNA sequence: TGTGCCAGCAGCTTGAGGGAGTGGAACTACGAGCAGTACTTC.

The V gene is TRBV7-6, the J gene TRBJ2-7; D is perhaps TRBD2 (5 bases). The germline V gene encodes CDR1 SGHVS and CDR2 FNYEAQ. CDR3 size: 17 residues. The V gene lost 0 bases and the J gene lost 2 bases, with 17 bases spanning the gap. This CDR3 is CASSLAAWESSTYEQYF. The CDR3 DNA follows: TGTGCCAGCAGCTTAGCCGCTTGGGAGTCGTCCACCTACGAGCAGTACTTC.

The chain carries TRBV7-2 and TRBJ1-1; 9 nucleotides match TRBD1. The CDR3 extends over 13 amino acids. From germline, CDR1 is SGHTA and CDR2 FQGNSA. With 5 bases clipped from V and 11 bases from J, the junction kept 9 bases outside the gene matches. The CDR3 nucleotides are TGTGCCAGCAGCACGGGACAGGGTTGGGCGGCTTTCTTT. Its protein product is CASSTGQGWAAFF. Combining the CDR3 with reference TRBV7-2 and TRBJ1-1 gives the whole variable domain GAGVSQSPSNKVTEKGKDVELRCDPISGHTALYWYRQSLGQGLEFLIYFQGNSAPDKSGLPSDRFSAERTGGSVSTLTIQRTQQEDSAVYLCASSTGQGWAAFFGQGTRLTVV.

V usage is TRBV10-3 and J usage is TRBJ1-3; D gene ambiguous. V lost 11 bases, J lost 0 bases, and 17 bases lay in between. The CDR3 is made up of 15 amino acids. Germline-derived CDR1 and CDR2 are ENHRY and SYGVKD. CDR3 in amino acids: CAPRSTEPSGNTIYF. The CDR3 bases are TGTGCCCCGCGTTCCACAGAACCCTCTGGAAACACCATATATTTT.

The table lists this clone with a few counts. The chain recombines TRBV9 with TRBJ2-1, with D possibly TRBD2 on 5 matching bases. The CDR3 loop spans 12 amino acids. Germline V gene sequence: CDR1 SGDLS, CDR2 YYNGEE. The V end lost 6 bases, the J end lost 4 bases, and 8 bases lay between the germline ends. CDR3 in amino acids: CASNGGYNEQFF. DNA for the CDR3: TGTGCCAGCAATGGCGGGTACAATGAGCAGTTCTTC.

J is TRBJ2-3 and V is TRBV7-3; 13 bases are a match to TRBD2. Germline CDR1 SGHTA, CDR2 FQGTGA. The CDR3 covers 16 residues. Losses at the gene ends were 5 bases for V and 9 bases for J; bases not matched to a gene: 11. The CDR3 loop reads CASSLTSGTSGMTQYF. The CDR3 bases are TGTGCCAGCAGCCTCACTTCCGGGACTAGCGGGATGACGCAGTATTTT.

This clone showed up just a few times. The CDR3 coding sequence is TGTGCCAGCAGCGCGGGACAGGTAGAGACCCAGTACTTC. Its translation is CASSAGQVETQYF. V usage is TRBV9 and J usage is TRBJ2-5; 8 bases agree with TRBD1. Germline CDR1 is SGDLS and CDR2 is YYNGEE. Trimming took 3 bases from V and 4 from J; bases not matched to a gene: 2. This CDR3 is 13 amino acids long.

Points on this clone: This sample includes further DNA sequences coding for the same CDR3. CDR3 in amino acids: CASRTGSGYGYTF. For the CDR3, the DNA is TGTGCCAGCAGGACAGGGTCGGGCTATGGCTACACCTTC. V and J are TRBV28 and TRBJ1-2; 7 bases are shared with TRBD1. The germline V gene has CDR1 MDHEN and CDR2 SYDVKM. V trimming: 6 bases; J trimming: 4 bases; junction bases outside the gene matches: 5. CDR3 length: 13 residues.